Detailed here is one T cell receptor (beta chain). These data belong to a study of blood T cell repertoires in COVID-19. Study in general: COVID-19 samples from acute and convalescent phases originated in the United States, Italy and Spain. From T cells, B-cell-depleted T cells, or PBMCs came the material, which was cDNA or gDNA.

The CDR3 has 15 residues. V gave up 6 bases and J gave up 0 bases; unmatched junction bases: 4. In germline, CDR1 is SEHNR, CDR2 FQNEAQ (reference sequence). Original methodology: Scientists estimated how many nucleated cells there were by amplifying reference gene primers. Assay used: immunoSEQ multiplex PCR; TCRdb lists only in-frame clones, some missing. For V, J and clone size, that table is used; D and trimming come from the DNA. Of around 300,000 clones in the sample, approximately 91% were seen once. The sequenced sample was peripheral blood. The origin of this receptor is a man aged 45 to 65 with acute or convalescent COVID-19. The rearrangement uses TRBV7-9 and TRBJ1-4, with 7 bases aligning to TRBD1. CDR3 DNA sequence: TGTGCCAGCAGGAGGGACAGAACAACTAATGAAAAACTGTTTTTT. Translated, it gives CASRRDRTTNEKLFF.